This T cell receptor (beta chain) was recorded in a study of Ad26.COV2.S vaccination and SARS-CoV-2 variants. Broader study findings: Total T cell responses were possibly underestimated by TCR breadth and depth analyses. Relative to placebo recipients, vaccine recipients exhibited elevated spike-specific TCR breadth. Researchers reported similar non-spike TCR breadth in vaccine and placebo recipients. Marked by substantial breadth, spike-specific CD8+ and CD4+ T cell responses were reportedly seen after vaccination.

The method was immunoSEQ multiplex PCR; TCRdb's version includes in-frame clones alone and lacks a portion of them. The sample includes more than 150,000 clones, approximately 88% of them seen just once. V was pared by 0 bases and J by 0 bases, with 17 bases between. Germline values: CDR1 MGHRA, CDR2 YSYEKL. The CDR3 length is 18 residues. Regarding this clone: Its antigen is not known.

The sample was peripheral blood, taken after recovery from COVID-19. This TCR was recovered from a human donor who had recovered from COVID-19. The chain uses TRBV4-1 and TRBJ1-1, with D unresolved. CDR3 nucleotides: TGCGCCAGCAGCCAAGACCCGACGCGGGGATCCATGAACACTGAAGCTTTCTTT. It specifies CASSQDPTRGSMNTEAFF.